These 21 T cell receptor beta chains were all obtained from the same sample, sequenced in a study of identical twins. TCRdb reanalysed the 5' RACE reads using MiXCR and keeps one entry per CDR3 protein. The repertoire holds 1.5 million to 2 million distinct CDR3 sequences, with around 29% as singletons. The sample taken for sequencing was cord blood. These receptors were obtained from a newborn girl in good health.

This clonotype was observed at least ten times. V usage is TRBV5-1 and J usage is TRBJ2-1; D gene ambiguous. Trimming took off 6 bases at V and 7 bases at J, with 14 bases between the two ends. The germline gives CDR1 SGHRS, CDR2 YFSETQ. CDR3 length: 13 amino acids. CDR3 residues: CASMSSMTNEQFF. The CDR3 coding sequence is TGCGCCAGCATGAGTAGTATGACAAATGAGCAGTTCTTC.

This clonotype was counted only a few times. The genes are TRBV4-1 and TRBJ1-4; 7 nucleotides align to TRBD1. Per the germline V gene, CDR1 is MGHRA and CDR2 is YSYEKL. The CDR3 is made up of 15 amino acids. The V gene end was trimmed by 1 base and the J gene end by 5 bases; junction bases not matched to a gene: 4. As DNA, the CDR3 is TGCGCCAGCAGCCAAGTGGGACAGTCAAATGAAAAACTGTTTTTT. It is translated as CASSQVGQSNEKLFF.

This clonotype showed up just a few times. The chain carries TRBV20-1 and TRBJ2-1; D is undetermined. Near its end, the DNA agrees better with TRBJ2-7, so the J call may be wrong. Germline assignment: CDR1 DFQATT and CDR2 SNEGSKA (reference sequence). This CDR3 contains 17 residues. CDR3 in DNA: TGCAGTGCTAGAGATCTAGTAGCCGCGACCTCCTACAATGAGCAGTACTTC. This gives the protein CSARDLVAATSYNEQYF.

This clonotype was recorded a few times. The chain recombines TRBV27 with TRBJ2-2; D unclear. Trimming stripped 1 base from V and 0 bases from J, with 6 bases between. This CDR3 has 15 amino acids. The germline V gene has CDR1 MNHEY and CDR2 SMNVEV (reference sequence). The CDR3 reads CASSLFRSNTGELFF. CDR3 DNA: TGTGCCAGCAGTTTATTCAGGTCGAACACCGGGGAGCTGTTTTTT.

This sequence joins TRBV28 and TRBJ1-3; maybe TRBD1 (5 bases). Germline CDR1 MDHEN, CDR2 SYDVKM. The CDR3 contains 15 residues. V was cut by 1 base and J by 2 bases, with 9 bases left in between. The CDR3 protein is CASSLSGTPGNTIYF. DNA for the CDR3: TGTGCCAGCAGTTTATCGGGGACCCCTGGAAACACCATATATTTT.

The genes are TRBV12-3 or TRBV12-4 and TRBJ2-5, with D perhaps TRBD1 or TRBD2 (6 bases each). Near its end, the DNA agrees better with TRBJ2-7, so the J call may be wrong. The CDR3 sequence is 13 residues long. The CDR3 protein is CASTPTGADEQYF. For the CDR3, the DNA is TGTGCCAGCACACCGACGGGGGCCGACGAGCAGTACTTC.

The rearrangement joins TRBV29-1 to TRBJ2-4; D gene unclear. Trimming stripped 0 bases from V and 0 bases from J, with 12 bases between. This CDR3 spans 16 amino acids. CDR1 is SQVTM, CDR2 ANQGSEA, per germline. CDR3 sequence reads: CSVEDYNTLAKNIQYF. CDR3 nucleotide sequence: TGCAGCGTTGAAGACTACAACACGTTAGCCAAAAACATTCAGTACTTC.

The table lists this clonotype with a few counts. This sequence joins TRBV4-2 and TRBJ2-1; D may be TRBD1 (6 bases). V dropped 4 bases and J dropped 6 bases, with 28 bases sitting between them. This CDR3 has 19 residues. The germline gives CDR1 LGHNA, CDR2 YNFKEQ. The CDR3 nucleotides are TGTGCCAGCAGCCCCGCATGCCTGTTCATAAGGGGGAGATGCAATGAGCAGTTCTTC. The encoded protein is CASSPACLFIRGRCNEQFF.

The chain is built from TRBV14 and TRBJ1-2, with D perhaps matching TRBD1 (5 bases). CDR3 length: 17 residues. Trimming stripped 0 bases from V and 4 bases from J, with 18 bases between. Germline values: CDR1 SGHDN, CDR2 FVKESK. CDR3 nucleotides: TGTGCCAGCAGCCAAGATATTTGGGCAGGGCTCTCCTATGGCTACACCTTC. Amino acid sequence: CASSQDIWAGLSYGYTF.

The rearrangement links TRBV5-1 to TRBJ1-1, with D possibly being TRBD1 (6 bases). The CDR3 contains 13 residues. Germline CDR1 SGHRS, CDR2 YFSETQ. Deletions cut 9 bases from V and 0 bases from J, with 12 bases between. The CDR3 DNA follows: TGCGCCACCGAAACAGGGCTGAACACTGAAGCTTTCTTT. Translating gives CATETGLNTEAFF.

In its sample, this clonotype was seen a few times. CDR3 sequence (DNA): TGTGCCAGCAGTTCTCCGGGACAGAGCTCCTACGAGCAGTACTTC. Residues: CASSSPGQSSYEQYF. The rearrangement links TRBV27 to TRBJ2-7; 7 nucleotides align to TRBD1. Germline V gene sequence: CDR1 MNHEY, CDR2 SMNVEV (reference sequence). V lost 4 bases, J lost 0 bases, and 6 bases stayed unmatched. CDR3 size: 15 residues.

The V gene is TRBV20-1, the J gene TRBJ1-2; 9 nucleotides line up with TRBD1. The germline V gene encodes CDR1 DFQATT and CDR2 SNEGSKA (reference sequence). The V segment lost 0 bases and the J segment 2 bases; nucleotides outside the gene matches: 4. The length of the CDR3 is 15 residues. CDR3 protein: CSARDGDRVNYGYTF. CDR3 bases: TGCAGTGCTAGAGACGGGGACAGGGTGAACTATGGCTACACCTTC.

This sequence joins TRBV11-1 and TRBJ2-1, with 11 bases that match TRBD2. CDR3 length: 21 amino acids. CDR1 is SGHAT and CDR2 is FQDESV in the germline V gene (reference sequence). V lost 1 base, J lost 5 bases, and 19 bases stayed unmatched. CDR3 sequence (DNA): TGTGCCAGCAGCTTAGTCGCGTCGGGTAGCGGGAGGGAAATTCGGAACAATGAGCAGTTCTTC. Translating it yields CASSLVASGSGREIRNNEQFF.

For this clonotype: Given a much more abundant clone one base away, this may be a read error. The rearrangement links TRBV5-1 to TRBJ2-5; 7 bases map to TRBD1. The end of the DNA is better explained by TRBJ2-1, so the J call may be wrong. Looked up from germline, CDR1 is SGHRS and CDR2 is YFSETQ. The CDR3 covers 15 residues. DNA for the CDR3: TGCGCCAGCAGCTTGACCGGGACAGTCCAAGAGACCCAGTTCTTC. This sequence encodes CASSLTGTVQETQFF.

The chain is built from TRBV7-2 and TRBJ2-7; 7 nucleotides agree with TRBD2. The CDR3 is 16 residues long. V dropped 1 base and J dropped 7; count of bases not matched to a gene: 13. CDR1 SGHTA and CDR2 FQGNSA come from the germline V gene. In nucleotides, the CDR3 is TGTGCCAGCAGCTTAGTACTAGCGAAACTCGGAGGGGAGCAGTACTTC. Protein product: CASSLVLAKLGGEQYF.

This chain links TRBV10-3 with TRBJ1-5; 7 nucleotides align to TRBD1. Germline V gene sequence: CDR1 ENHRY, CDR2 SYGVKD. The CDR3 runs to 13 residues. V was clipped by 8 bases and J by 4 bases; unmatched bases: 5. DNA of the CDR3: TGTGCCATCTCAGACAGGGAAAATCAGCCCCAGCATTTT. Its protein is CAISDRENQPQHF.

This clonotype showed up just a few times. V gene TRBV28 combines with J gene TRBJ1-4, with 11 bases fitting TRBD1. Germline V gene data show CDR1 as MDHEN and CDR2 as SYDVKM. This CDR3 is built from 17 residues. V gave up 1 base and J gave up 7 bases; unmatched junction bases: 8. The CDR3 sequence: CASSLLVAGTGGEKLFF. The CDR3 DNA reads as TGTGCCAGCAGTTTATTGGTTGCCGGGACAGGGGGTGAAAAACTGTTTTTT.

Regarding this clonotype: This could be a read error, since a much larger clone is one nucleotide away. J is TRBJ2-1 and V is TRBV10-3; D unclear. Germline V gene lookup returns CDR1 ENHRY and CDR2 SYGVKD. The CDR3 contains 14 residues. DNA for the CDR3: TGTGCCTTCAGTGAGTCGACCAGCATATATGAGCAGTTCTTC. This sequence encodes CAFSESTSIYEQFF.

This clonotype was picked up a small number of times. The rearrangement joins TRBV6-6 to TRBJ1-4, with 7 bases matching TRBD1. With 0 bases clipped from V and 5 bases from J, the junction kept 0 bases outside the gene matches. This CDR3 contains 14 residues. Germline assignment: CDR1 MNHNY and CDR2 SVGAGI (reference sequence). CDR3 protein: CASSYSRGNEKLFF. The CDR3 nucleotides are TGTGCCAGCAGTTACTCCAGGGGGAATGAAAAACTGTTTTTT.

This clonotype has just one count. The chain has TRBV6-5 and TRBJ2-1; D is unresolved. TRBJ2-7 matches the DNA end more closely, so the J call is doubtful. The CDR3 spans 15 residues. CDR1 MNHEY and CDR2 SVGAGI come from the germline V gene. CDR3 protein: CASSSYLHSYNEQYF. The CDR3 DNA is TGTGCCAGCAGCTCATATCTCCACTCCTACAATGAGCAGTACTTC.

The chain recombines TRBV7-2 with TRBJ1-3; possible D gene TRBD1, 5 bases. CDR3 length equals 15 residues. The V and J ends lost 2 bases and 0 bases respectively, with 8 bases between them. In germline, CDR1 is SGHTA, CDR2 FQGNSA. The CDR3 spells CASSLRTGSGNTIYF. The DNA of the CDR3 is TGTGCCAGCAGCTTAAGAACAGGCTCTGGAAACACCATATATTTT.